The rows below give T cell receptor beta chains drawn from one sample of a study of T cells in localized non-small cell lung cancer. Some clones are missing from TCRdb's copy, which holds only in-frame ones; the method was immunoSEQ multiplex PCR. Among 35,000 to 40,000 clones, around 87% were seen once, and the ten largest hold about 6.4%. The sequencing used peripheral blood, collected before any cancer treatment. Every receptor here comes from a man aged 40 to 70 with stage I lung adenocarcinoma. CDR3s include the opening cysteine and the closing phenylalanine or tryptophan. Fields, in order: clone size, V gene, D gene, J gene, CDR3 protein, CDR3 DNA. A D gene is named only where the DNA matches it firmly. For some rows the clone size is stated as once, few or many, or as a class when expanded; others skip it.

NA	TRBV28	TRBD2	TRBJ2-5	CASSFVQREVRAQETQYF	TGTGCCAGCAGTTTTGTCCAGCGGGAGGTTAGAGCTCAAGAGACCCAGTACTTC
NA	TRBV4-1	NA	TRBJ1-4	CASSQDVTAGEKLFF	TGCGCCAGCAGCCAAGACGTGACAGCCGGTGAAAAACTGTTTTTT
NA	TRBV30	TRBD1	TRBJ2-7	CAWSVRTGGQPYEQYF	TGTGCCTGGAGTGTAAGGACAGGGGGCCAGCCCTACGAGCAGTACTTC
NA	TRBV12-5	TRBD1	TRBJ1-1	CASGLAQGARFF	TGTGCTAGTGGTTTGGCACAGGGGGCGCGATTCTTT
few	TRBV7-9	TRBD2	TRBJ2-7	CASSSRPGPGLADSYEQYF	TGTGCCAGCAGCTCCCGACCGGGACCTGGACTAGCGGATTCCTACGAGCAGTACTTC
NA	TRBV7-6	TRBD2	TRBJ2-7	CASSLGGGAYEQYF	TGTGCCAGCAGCTTAGGCGGGGGAGCCTACGAGCAGTACTTC
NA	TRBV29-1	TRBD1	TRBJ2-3	CSVGNYRGLGTDTQYF	TGCAGCGTCGGGAATTACAGGGGTTTGGGCACAGATACGCAGTATTTT
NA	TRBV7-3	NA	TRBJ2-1	CASSLMQADEQFF	TGTGCCAGCAGCTTAATGCAGGCCGATGAGCAGTTCTTC
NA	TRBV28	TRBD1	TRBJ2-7	CASSLGTGGAYEQYF	TGTGCCAGCAGTTTGGGGACAGGGGGGGCCTACGAGCAGTACTTC
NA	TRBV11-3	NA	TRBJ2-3	CASSSGAGGTDTQYF	TGTGCCAGCAGCTCAGGCGCTGGGGGGACAGATACGCAGTATTTT
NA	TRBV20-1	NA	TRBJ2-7	CSGPQGYEQYF	TGCAGTGGACCACAGGGCTACGAGCAGTACTTC
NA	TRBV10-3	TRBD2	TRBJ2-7	CAIRKLAGNSYEQYF	TGTGCCATCAGAAAACTAGCGGGTAACTCCTACGAGCAGTACTTC
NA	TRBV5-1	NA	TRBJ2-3	CASSLDTGPDTQYF	TGCGCCAGCAGCTTGGATACAGGGCCAGATACGCAGTATTTT
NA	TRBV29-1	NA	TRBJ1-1	CSGGTAGDSLGTEAFF	TGCAGCGGTGGAACTGCAGGGGACTCCCTCGGCACTGAAGCTTTCTTT